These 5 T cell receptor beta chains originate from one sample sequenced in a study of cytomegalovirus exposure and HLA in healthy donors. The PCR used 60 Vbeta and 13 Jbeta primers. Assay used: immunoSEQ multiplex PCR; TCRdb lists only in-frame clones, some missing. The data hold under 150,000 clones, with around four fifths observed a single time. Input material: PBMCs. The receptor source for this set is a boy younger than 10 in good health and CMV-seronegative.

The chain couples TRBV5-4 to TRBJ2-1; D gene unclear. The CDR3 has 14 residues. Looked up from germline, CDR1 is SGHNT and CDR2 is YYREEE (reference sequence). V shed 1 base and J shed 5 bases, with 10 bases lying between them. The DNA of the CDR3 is TGTGCCAGCAGCTTGTACCAAGGAGACAATGAGCAGTTCTTC. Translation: CASSLYQGDNEQFF.

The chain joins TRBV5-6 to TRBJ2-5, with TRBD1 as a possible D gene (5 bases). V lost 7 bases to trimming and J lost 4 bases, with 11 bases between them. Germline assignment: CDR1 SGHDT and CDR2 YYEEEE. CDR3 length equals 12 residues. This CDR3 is CASSVGRETQYF. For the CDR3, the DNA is TGTGCCAGCTCCGTGGGGCGAGAGACCCAGTACTTC.

The CDR3 DNA sequence: TGTGCCAGCAGCTTAGCTCCCTACTCTGGAAACACCATATATTTT. Translation gives CASSLAPYSGNTIYF. The chain employs TRBV7-6 and TRBJ1-3; D is undetermined. V was pared by 0 bases and J by 0 bases, with 6 bases between. This CDR3 has 15 residues. The V gene's germline CDR1 is SGHVS and CDR2 FNYEAQ.

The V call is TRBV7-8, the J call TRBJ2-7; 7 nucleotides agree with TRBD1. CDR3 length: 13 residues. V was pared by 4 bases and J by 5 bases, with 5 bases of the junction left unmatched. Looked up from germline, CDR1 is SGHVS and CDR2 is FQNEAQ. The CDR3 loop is CASSSQGYHEQYF. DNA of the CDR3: TGTGCCAGCAGCTCACAGGGGTACCACGAGCAGTACTTC.

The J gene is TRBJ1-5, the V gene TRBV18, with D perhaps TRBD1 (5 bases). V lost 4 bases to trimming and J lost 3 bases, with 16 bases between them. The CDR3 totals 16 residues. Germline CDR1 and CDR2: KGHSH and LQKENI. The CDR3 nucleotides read TGTGCCAGCTCACGACAGTTGGGAGGCCCCAATCAGCCCCAGCATTTT. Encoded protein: CASSRQLGGPNQPQHF. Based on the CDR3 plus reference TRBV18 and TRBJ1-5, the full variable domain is NAGVMQNPRHLVRRRGQEARLRCSPMKGHSHVYWYRQLPEEGLKFMVYLQKENIIDESGMPKERFSAEFPKEGPSILRIQQVVRGDSAAYFCASSRQLGGPNQPQHFGDGTRLSIL.